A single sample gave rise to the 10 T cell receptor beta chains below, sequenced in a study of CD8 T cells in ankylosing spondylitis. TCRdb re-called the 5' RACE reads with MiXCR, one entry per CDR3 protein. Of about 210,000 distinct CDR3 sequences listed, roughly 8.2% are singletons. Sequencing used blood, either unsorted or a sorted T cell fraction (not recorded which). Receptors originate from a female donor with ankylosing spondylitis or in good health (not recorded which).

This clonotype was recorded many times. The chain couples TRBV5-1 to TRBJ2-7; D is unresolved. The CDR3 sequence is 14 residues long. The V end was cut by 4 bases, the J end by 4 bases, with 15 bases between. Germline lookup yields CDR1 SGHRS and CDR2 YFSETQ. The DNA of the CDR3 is TGCGCCAGCAGCCCGGACCCTACTACATACGAGCAGTACTTC. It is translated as CASSPDPTTYEQYF.

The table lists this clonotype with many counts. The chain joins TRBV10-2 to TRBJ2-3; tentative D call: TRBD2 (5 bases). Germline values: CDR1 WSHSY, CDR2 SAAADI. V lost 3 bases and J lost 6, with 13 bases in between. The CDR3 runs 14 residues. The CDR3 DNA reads TGCGCCAGCAGTGATGGAGCGGCCCGCGATACGCAGTATTTT. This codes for CASSDGAARDTQYF.

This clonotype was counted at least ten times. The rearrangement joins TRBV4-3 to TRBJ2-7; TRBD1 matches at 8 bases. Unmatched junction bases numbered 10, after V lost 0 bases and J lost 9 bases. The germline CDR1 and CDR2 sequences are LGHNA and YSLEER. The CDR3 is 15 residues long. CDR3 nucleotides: TGCGCCAGCAGCCAAGATTCAGGACAGGGAGGAAGGCAGTACTTC. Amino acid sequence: CASSQDSGQGGRQYF.

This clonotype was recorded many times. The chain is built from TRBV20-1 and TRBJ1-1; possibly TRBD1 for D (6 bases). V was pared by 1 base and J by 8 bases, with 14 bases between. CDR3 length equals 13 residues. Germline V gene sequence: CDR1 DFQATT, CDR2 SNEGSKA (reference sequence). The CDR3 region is CSARVGGGKEAFF. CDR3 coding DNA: TGCAGTGCTAGAGTCGGGGGGGGCAAAGAAGCTTTCTTT.

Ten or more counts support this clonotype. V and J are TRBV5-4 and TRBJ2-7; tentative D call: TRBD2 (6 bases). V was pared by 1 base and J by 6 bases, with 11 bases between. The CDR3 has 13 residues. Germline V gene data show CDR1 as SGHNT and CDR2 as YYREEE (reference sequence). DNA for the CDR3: TGTGCCAGCAGCTTGACCTGGGACTCCGAGCAGTACTTC. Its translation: CASSLTWDSEQYF.

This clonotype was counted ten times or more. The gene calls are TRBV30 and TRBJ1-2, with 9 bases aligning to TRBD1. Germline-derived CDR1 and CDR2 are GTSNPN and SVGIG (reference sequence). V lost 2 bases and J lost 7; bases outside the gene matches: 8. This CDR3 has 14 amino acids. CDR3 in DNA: TGTGCCTGGAGTCCGGAGACAGGGGGAAGTGGCTACACCTTC. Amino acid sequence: CAWSPETGGSGYTF.

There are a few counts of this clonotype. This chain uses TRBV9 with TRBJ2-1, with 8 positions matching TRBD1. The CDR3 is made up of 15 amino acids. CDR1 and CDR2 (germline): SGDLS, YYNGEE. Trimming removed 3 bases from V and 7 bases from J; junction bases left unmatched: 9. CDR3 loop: CASSAAGTGVNEQFF. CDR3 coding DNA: TGTGCCAGCAGCGCCGCCGGGACAGGAGTTAATGAGCAGTTCTTC.

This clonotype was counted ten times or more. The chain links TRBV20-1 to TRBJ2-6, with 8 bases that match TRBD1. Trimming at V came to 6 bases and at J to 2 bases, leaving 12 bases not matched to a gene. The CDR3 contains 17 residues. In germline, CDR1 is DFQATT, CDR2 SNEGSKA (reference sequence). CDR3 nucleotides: TGCAGTGCGACCCCGGGACAGGATTTCCCTGGGGCCAACGTCCTGACTTTC. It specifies CSATPGQDFPGANVLTF.

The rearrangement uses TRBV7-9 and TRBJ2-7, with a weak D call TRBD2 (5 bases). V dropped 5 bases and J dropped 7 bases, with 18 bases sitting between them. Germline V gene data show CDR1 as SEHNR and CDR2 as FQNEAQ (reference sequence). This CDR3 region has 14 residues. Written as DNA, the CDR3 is TGTGCCAGCAGCCGCGGAGAGGGAGTGAGAGAGCAGTACTTC. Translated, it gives CASSRGEGVREQYF.

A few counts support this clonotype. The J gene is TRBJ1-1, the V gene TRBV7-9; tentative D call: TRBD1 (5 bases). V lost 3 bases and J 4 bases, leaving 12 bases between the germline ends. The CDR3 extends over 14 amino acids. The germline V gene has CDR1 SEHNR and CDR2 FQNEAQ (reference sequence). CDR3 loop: CASSFGSTGTEAFF. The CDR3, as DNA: TGTGCCAGCAGCTTCGGCTCCACAGGCACTGAAGCTTTCTTT.